In its sample, the clone carrying this T cell receptor beta chain was seen a few times. Its antigen is still unknown. The whole isolated RNA underwent reverse transcription, so sequencing captured expressed TCRB transcripts. Clones were sequenced by immunoSEQ multiplex PCR, and TCRdb holds only the in-frame ones, with some missing. The data hold about 700,000 clones, with around an eighth observed a single time. The sample is drawn from a study of beta chain features in type 1 diabetes. With 3 bases removed from V and 10 bases from J, the gap between germline ends came to 12 bases. CDR3 size: 13 residues. The germline gives CDR1 MGHDK, CDR2 SYGVNS. Study-wide findings and caveats: TCRB CDR3s from Type 1 diabetes patients were moderately but significantly shorter in all four CD4+ subsets. At VDJ recombination sites, type 1 diabetes patients had fewer insertions and more deleted nucleotides.

Input material: naive CD4+ T cells from blood. This sequence joins TRBV25-1 and TRBJ1-4; unclear D gene. The source of this sequence is a man aged 18-30 years with type 1 diabetes. Written as DNA, the CDR3 is TGTGCCAGCAGTGAGGGCAGTTTAGGAAAACTGTTTTTT. Encoded protein: CASSEGSLGKLFF.